These 21 T cell receptor beta chains were sequenced from one sample in a study of blood T cell repertoires in COVID-19. Profiling relied on immunoSEQ multiplex PCR, and the TCRdb table lists in-frame clones only, not all of them. Here the sample spans about 51,000 clones, about 86% being singletons. Sequenced material: peripheral blood. These receptor sequences come from a man in his 60s with acute or convalescent COVID-19.

The chain combines TRBV13 with TRBJ2-7; D unresolved. Germline CDR1 and CDR2: PRHDT and FYEKMQ (reference sequence). The CDR3 runs 15 residues. The ends were cut back, 0 bases at V and 8 bases at J, with 17 bases in the middle. This CDR3 reads CASSLGQSSAIQQYF. The DNA of the CDR3 is TGTGCCAGCAGCTTAGGTCAAAGTAGTGCTATCCAGCAGTACTTC.

J is TRBJ2-5 and V is TRBV4-1; 11 bases match TRBD2. V lost 1 base, J lost 4 bases, and 8 bases stayed unmatched. The CDR3 totals 17 residues. Germline CDR1 and CDR2: MGHRA and YSYEKL. The CDR3 nucleotides are TGCGCCAGCAGCCAAGGGGCCATAGCGGGAGGGGTAGAGACCCAGTACTTC. This gives the protein CASSQGAIAGGVETQYF.

The chain links TRBV28 to TRBJ1-2; TRBD1 aligns across 9 bases. The CDR3 length is 14 residues. Germline values: CDR1 MDHEN, CDR2 SYDVKM. V was pared by 3 bases and J by 5 bases, with 4 bases of the junction left unmatched. The CDR3 loop is CASSFTGGRYGYTF. DNA of the CDR3: TGTGCCAGCAGTTTTACAGGGGGCAGATATGGCTACACCTTC.

The rearrangement links TRBV5-1 to TRBJ1-6, with 7 bases aligning to TRBD1. Germline trimming cut 1 base from V and 6 bases from J; bases unmatched to any gene: 1. Germline CDR1 reads SGHRS; CDR2 reads YFSETQ. This CDR3 contains 14 residues. In nucleotides, the CDR3 is TGCGCCAGCAGCTTGCAGGGGGGTAATTCACCCCTCCACTTT. It translates to CASSLQGGNSPLHF. Using reference TRBV5-1 and TRBJ1-6 for the parts outside the CDR3, the full variable domain is KAGVTQTPRYLIKTRGQQVTLSCSPISGHRSVSWYQQTPGQGLQFLFEYFSETQRNKGNFPGRFSGRQFSNSRSEMNVSTLELGDSALYLCASSLQGGNSPLHFGNGTRLTVT.

The chain joins TRBV6-6 to TRBJ1-2; 7 bases are shared with TRBD1. The CDR3 sequence is 14 residues long. V was clipped by 6 bases and J by 0 bases; unmatched bases: 4. The germline gives CDR1 MNHNY, CDR2 SVGAGI (reference sequence). CDR3 sequence: CASRRQGSNYGYTF. The CDR3 bases are TGTGCCAGCAGAAGACAGGGCTCTAACTATGGCTACACCTTC.

The chain is built from TRBV7-5 and TRBJ2-7; TRBD2, the table's D call, lacks a check against the DNA. TRBV7-5 is shown as a pseudogene. The CDR3 extends over 16 amino acids. CDR3 sequence: CARSFIPGGSTYEQYF. The CDR3 nucleotides read TGTGCCAGAAGCTTTATCCCCGGGGGGAGCACCTACGAGCAGTACTTC.

V usage is TRBV4-2 and J usage is TRBJ2-6; 7 nucleotides align to TRBD1. CDR1 LGHNA and CDR2 YNFKEQ come from the germline V gene. This CDR3 is built from 16 residues. V was pared by 4 bases and J by 0 bases, with 3 bases of the junction left unmatched. CDR3 loop: CASSRDSPSGANVLTF. The CDR3 DNA reads as TGTGCCAGCAGCCGGGACAGCCCCTCTGGGGCCAACGTCCTGACTTTC.

V and J are TRBV7-2 and TRBJ1-4; 8 positions match TRBD1. Germline assignment: CDR1 SGHTA and CDR2 FQGNSA. V was pared by 5 bases and J by 6 bases, with 11 bases of the junction left unmatched. The CDR3 runs 16 residues. CDR3 DNA: TGTGCCAGCAGCGCGAACCAGGGGGCGCTCTATGAAAAACTGTTTTTT. Its translation: CASSANQGALYEKLFF.

This rearrangement joins TRBV3-1 (or the pseudogene TRBV3-2) to TRBJ2-3, with 11 bases identical to TRBD2. The CDR3 consists of 16 residues. The J segment lost 0 bases and the V segment lost 3 bases, leaving 2 bases of the junction unmatched. Germline V gives CDR1 LGHDT, CDR2 YNNKEL (reference sequence). The CDR3 DNA is TGTGCCAGCAGCCATCTAGCGGGGGGTAGCACAGATACGCAGTATTTT. Its protein is CASSHLAGGSTDTQYF.

The J gene is TRBJ2-2, the V gene TRBV19, with D perhaps TRBD1 (5 bases). Germline values: CDR1 LNHDA, CDR2 SQIVND (reference sequence). CDR3 length equals 15 residues. V was clipped by 6 bases and J by 3 bases, with 14 bases between them. The CDR3 spells CASRVPTEHTGELFF. CDR3 nucleotide sequence: TGTGCCAGTAGAGTTCCGACAGAGCACACCGGGGAGCTGTTTTTT.

The rearrangement joins TRBV9 to TRBJ1-4, with 10 bases that match TRBD1. This CDR3 region has 14 residues. V dropped 8 bases and J dropped 5; count of bases not matched to a gene: 6. Per germline, CDR1 SGDLS and CDR2 YYNGEE. The CDR3 DNA follows: TGTGCCAGTACACGGACAGGGGGAAATGAAAAACTGTTTTTT. Protein: CASTRTGGNEKLFF.

The genes are TRBV12-3 or TRBV12-4 and TRBJ2-1; 11 bases align to TRBD2. The V and J ends lost 4 bases and 10 bases, in that order; junction bases with no gene match: 3. The CDR3 runs to 13 residues. CDR3 amino acids: CASSWTSGYEQFF. The CDR3 DNA is TGTGCCAGCAGTTGGACTAGCGGGTACGAGCAGTTCTTC.

The gene calls are TRBV5-4 and TRBJ1-2; TRBD1 is a possible D gene (5 bases). Per the germline V gene, CDR1 is SGHNT and CDR2 is YYREEE (reference sequence). The CDR3 runs 13 residues. Trimming shortened V by 5 bases and J by 2 bases, and 10 bases separated the two germline ends. CDR3 residues: CASRQDGNYGYTF. Written as DNA, the CDR3 is TGTGCCAGCAGACAGGACGGGAACTATGGCTACACCTTC.

The chain has TRBV18 and TRBJ1-3; 9 bases are shared with TRBD1. CDR1 and CDR2 (germline): KGHSH, LQKENI. CDR3 size: 16 residues. V trimming: 6 bases; J trimming: 2 bases; junction bases outside the gene matches: 8. Here the CDR3 DNA reads TGTGCCAGCTCGCCCTCCGGGACAGGGACTGGAAACACCATATATTTT. Amino acid sequence: CASSPSGTGTGNTIYF.

The rearrangement links TRBV10-1 to TRBJ1-1, with D tentatively TRBD1 (5 bases). The CDR3 runs 14 residues. The V end was cut by 7 bases, the J end by 4 bases, with 16 bases between. Germline CDR1 WNHNN, CDR2 SYGVQD (reference sequence). As DNA, the CDR3 is TGCGCCAGCACCCCGACAGTCCGAGGCACTGAAGCTTTCTTT. This gives the protein CASTPTVRGTEAFF.

The chain has TRBV4-1 and TRBJ1-1; D possibly corresponds to TRBD1 (6 bases). The CDR3 runs 12 residues. Germline CDR1 reads MGHRA; CDR2 reads YSYEKL. The V gene lost 1 base and the J gene lost 8 bases, with 8 bases spanning the gap. For the CDR3, the DNA is TGCGCCAGCAGCCAAGGAAGGGGGGAAGCTTTCTTT. Its protein is CASSQGRGEAFF.

The rearrangement uses TRBV11-3 and TRBJ2-3; D is undetermined. Between the trimmed V and J ends, which lost 1 base and 2 bases, there was a span of 13 bases. This CDR3 is 16 amino acids long. The germline V gene has CDR1 SGHNT and CDR2 YENEEA. As DNA, the CDR3 is TGTGCCAGCAGCTTAGGGGCTCGCAGAGACACAGATACGCAGTATTTT. Translated: CASSLGARRDTDTQYF.

Here the CDR3 reads CASSPRGTSGGANEQFF. DNA of the CDR3: TGTGCCAGCAGCCCGCGAGGGACTAGCGGGGGGGCCAATGAGCAGTTCTTC. V is TRBV7-9 and J is TRBJ2-1, with 16 positions matching TRBD2. The CDR3 is made up of 17 amino acids. V gave up 5 bases and J gave up 6 bases; unmatched junction bases: 7. Germline-derived CDR1 and CDR2 are SEHNR and FQNEAQ (reference sequence).

The V and J genes are TRBV4-1 and TRBJ1-5; 9 nucleotides agree with TRBD1. The trim removed 4 bases at V and 5 bases at J, leaving 6 bases unmatched. The CDR3 is made up of 15 amino acids. Germline CDR1 MGHRA, CDR2 YSYEKL. This chain's CDR3 is CASSLWGDRDQPQHF. The DNA for the CDR3 is TGCGCCAGCAGCCTGTGGGGGGACAGGGATCAGCCCCAGCATTTT.

The gene calls are TRBV2 and TRBJ1-1, with D possibly being TRBD1 (5 bases). Trimming pared 8 bases from V and 4 bases from J, leaving 14 bases between. Looked up from germline, CDR1 is SNHLY and CDR2 is FYNNEI. CDR3 length: 13 amino acids. CDR3 coding DNA: TGTGCCAGCCGGGAGGGGAGTGGCACTGAAGCTTTCTTT. This translates into CASREGSGTEAFF.

This chain links TRBV5-6 with TRBJ1-3; the D gene is possibly TRBD1 (6 bases). This CDR3 comprises 16 residues. Looked up from germline, CDR1 is SGHDT and CDR2 is YYEEEE. The germline V and J ends were trimmed by 4 bases and 3 bases, with 17 bases remaining between them. The CDR3 DNA follows: TGTGCCAGCAGCGTGGGACATTCTGGTGGTGGAAACACCATATATTTT. Encoded protein: CASSVGHSGGGNTIYF.